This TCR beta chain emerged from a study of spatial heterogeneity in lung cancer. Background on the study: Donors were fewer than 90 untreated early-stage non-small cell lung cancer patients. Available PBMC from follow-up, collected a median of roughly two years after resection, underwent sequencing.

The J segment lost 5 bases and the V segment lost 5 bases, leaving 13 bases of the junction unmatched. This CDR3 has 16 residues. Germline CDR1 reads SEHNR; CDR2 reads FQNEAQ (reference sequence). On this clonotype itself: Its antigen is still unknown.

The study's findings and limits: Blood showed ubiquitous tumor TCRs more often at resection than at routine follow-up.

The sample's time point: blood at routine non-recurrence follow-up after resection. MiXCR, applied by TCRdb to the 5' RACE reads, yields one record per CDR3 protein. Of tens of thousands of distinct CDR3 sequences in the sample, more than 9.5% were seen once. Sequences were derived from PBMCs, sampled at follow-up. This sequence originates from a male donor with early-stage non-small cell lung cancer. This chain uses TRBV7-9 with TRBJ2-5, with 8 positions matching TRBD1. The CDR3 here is CASSLYPSGGAETQYF. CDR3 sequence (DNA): TGTGCCAGCAGCCTCTACCCCTCAGGGGGCGCGGAGACCCAGTACTTC.